This TCR beta chain was recovered during a study of T cells in Graves' hyperthyroidism and ophthalmopathy. RNA transcripts yielded amplified TCR beta CDR3 regions. The HTBI set primed first-round TCR CDR3 RT-PCR. TCRdb reprocessed the multiplex PCR reads with MiXCR, giving one entry per CDR3 protein. This sample yields about 400,000 distinct CDR3 sequences, of which 15% are seen a single time; around a third belongs to the top ten. Diagnosing involved the use of clinical symptoms, serum thyroxine and TRAb, thyroid ultrasound and orbital computed tomography. Germline loops: CDR1 DFQATT, CDR2 SNEGSKA (reference sequence). The CDR3 contains 16 residues. Losses at the gene ends were 6 bases for V and 8 bases for J; bases not matched to a gene: 18.

The gene calls are TRBV20-1 and TRBJ2-3; 9 nucleotides align to TRBD2. This TCR was recovered from a woman aged 30 to 39 with Graves' hyperthyroidism. Input material: blood. The CDR3 loop is CSATRLAGASQGTQYF. For the CDR3, the DNA is TGCAGTGCCACTCGTTTAGCGGGAGCGTCACAGGGTACGCAGTATTTT.